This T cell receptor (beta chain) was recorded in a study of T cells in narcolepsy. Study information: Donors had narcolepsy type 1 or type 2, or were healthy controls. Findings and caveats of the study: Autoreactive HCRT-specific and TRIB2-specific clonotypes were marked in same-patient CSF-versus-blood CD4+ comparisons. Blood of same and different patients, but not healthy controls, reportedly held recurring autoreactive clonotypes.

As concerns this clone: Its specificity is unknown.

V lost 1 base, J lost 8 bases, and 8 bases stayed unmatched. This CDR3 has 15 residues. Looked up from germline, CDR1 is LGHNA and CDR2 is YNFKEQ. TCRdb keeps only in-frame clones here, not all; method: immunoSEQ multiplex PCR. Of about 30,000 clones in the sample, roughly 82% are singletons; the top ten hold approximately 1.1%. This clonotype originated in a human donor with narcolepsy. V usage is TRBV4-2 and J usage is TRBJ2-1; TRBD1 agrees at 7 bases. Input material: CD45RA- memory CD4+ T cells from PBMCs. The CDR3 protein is CASSQVQGESDEQFF. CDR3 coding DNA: TGTGCCAGCAGCCAAGTTCAGGGGGAATCTGATGAGCAGTTCTTC.